This TCR beta chain derives from a study of shared clonotypes between healthy human individuals. Study summary: For every donor, three CD4 naive, three CD4 memory, two CD8 naive and one CD8 memory plates were used.

The CDR3 is 14 amino acids. The germline V gene has CDR1 SGHNT and CDR2 YYREEE (reference sequence). V was shortened by 0 bases and J by 4 bases, with 7 bases between the two germline ends. Comments on this clone: Its antigen is not identified.

Study findings and constraints: When naive CD4 clonotypes were compared across several donors, 4% to 6.5% were shared.

The input for sorted-subset replicate PCRs was approximately 200 ng DNA, 25,000 to 35,000 T cell genomes. Repertoires were generated with immunoSEQ multiplex PCR, while TCRdb's copy carries only in-frame clones and drops some. Of roughly 1,000,000 clones in the sample, 70% to 80% were seen once. The sequence was obtained from a young man in good health. Some clones in this sample may be carry-over from other donors' samples. Sequencing was carried out using memory CD4+ T cells from PBMCs. Indicated subset: CD45RA-negative fraction. The V call is TRBV5-4, the J call TRBJ1-4; D is ambiguous. For the CDR3, the DNA is TGTGCCAGCAGCTTGGCTGAGCGTAATGAAAAACTGTTTTTT. Its translation: CASSLAERNEKLFF.